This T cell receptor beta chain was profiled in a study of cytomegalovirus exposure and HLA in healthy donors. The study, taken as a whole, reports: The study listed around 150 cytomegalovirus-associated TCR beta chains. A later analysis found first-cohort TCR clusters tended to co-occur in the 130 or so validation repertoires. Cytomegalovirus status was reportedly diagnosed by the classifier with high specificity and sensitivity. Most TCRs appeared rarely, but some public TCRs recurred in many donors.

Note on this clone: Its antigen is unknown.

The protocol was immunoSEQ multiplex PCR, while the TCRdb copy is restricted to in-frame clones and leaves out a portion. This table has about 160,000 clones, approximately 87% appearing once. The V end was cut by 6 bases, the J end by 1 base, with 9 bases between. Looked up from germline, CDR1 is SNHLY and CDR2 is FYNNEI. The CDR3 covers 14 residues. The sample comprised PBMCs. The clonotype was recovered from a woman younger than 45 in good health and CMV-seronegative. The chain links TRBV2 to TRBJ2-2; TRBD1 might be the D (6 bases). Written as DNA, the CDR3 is TGTGCCAGCAGACCGGGACAGAACACCGGGGAGCTGTTTTTT. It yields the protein CASRPGQNTGELFF.